This paragraph covers one T cell receptor beta chain sequence. This entry belongs to a study of blood T cell repertoires in COVID-19. Study-wide context: Samples representing acute and convalescent COVID-19 were sourced from the United States, Italy and Spain.

The assay was immunoSEQ multiplex PCR, and TCRdb's table has in-frame clones only and misses some. The sample lists 200,000 to 250,000 clones, less than 85% occurring once. After removal of 6 bases from V and 3 bases from J, the junction contained 13 bases not matched to a gene. CDR1 is MDHEN, CDR2 SYDVKM, per germline. There are 17 residues in the CDR3. The sample consisted of peripheral blood. The TCR sequence derives from a woman in her 70s with acute or convalescent COVID-19. V usage is TRBV28 and J usage is TRBJ2-3, with 9 bases lining up with TRBD2. CDR3 sequence reads: CASSRTSGGRGTDTQYF. Written as DNA, the CDR3 is TGTGCCAGCAGCCGAACGTCAGGCGGGAGGGGGACAGATACGCAGTATTTT.